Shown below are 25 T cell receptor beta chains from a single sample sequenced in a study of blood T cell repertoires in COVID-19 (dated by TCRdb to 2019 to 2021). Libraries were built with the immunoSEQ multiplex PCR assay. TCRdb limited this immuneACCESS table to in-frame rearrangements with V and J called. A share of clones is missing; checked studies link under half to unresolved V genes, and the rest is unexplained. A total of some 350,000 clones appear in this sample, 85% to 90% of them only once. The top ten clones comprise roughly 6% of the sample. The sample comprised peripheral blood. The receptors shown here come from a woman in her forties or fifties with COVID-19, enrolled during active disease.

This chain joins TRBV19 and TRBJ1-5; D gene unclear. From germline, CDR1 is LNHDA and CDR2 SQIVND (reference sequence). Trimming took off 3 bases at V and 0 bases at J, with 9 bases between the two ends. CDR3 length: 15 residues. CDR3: CASSIGAYSNQPQHF. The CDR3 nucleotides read TGTGCCAGTAGTATCGGAGCCTATAGCAATCAGCCCCAGCATTTT.

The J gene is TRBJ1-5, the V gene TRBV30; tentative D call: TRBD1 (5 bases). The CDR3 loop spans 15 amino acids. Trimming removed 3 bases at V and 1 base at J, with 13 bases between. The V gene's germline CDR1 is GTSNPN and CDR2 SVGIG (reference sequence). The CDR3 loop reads CAWSKRSGSNQPQHF. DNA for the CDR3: TGTGCCTGGAGCAAACGCTCAGGGAGCAATCAGCCCCAGCATTTT.

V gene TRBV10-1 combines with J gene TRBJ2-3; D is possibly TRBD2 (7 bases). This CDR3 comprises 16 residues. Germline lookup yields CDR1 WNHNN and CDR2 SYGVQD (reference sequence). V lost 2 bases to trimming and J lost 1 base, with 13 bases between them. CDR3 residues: CASSETGGGRTDTQYF. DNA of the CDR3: TGCGCCAGCAGTGAGACGGGCGGGGGCCGCACAGATACGCAGTATTTT.

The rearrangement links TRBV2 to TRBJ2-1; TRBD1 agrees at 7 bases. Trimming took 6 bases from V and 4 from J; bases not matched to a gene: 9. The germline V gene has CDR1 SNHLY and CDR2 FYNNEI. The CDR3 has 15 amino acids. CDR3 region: CASSANRDRYNEQFF. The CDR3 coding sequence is TGTGCCAGCAGCGCAAACCGGGACAGATACAATGAGCAGTTCTTC.

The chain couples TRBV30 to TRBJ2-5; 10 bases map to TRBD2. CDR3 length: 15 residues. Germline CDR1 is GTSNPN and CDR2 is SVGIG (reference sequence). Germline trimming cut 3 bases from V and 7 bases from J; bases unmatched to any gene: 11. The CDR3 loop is CAWRGSGRPLGTQYF. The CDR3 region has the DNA TGTGCCTGGAGGGGTAGCGGGAGGCCCCTGGGGACCCAGTACTTC.

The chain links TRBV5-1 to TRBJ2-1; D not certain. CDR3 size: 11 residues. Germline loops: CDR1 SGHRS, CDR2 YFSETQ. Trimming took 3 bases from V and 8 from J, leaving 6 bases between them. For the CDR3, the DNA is TGCGCCAGCAGCTCGAGAGATGAGCAGTTCTTC. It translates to CASSSRDEQFF.

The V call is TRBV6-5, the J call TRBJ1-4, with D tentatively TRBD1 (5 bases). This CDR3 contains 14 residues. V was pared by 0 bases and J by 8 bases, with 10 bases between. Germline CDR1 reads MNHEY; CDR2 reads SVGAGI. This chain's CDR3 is CASSYSGVGEKLFF. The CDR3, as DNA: TGTGCCAGCAGTTACTCAGGGGTAGGAGAAAAACTGTTTTTT.

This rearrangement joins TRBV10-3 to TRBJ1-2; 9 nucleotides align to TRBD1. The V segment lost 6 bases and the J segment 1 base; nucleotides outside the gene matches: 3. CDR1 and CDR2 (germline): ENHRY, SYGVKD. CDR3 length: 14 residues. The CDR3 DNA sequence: TGTGCCATCAGCCCGGGACAGGGTAACTATGGCTACACCTTC. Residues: CAISPGQGNYGYTF.

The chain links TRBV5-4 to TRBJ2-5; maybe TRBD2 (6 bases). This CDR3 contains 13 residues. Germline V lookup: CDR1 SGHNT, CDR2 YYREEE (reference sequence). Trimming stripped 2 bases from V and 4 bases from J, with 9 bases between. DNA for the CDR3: TGTGCCAGCAGCTTACGAGCGGGAGAGACCCAGTACTTC. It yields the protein CASSLRAGETQYF. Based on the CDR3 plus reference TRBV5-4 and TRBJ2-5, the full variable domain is ETGVTQSPTHLIKTRGQQVTLRCSSQSGHNTVSWYQQALGQGPQFIFQYYREEENGRGNFPPRFSGLQFPNYSSELNVNALELDDSALYLCASSLRAGETQYFGPGTRLLVL.

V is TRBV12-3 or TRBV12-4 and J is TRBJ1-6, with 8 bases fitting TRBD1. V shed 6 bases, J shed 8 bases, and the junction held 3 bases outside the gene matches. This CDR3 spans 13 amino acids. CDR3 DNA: TGTGCCAGCAGCGGACAGGGCTATTCACCCCTCCACTTT. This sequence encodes CASSGQGYSPLHF.

CDR3: CASSPQDRGSYNEQFF. The CDR3 DNA reads TGTGCCAGCTCACCACAAGACCGGGGATCCTACAATGAGCAGTTCTTC. The chain joins TRBV18 to TRBJ2-1, with D tentatively TRBD2 (5 bases). Germline assignment: CDR1 KGHSH and CDR2 LQKENI. Trimming stripped 1 base from V and 1 base from J, with 11 bases between. The CDR3 consists of 16 residues. The full variable domain, in which reference TRBV18 and TRBJ2-1 provide the parts outside the CDR3, is NAGVMQNPRHLVRRRGQEARLRCSPMKGHSHVYWYRQLPEEGLKFMVYLQKENIIDESGMPKERFSAEFPKEGPSILRIQQVVRGDSAAYFCASSPQDRGSYNEQFFGPGTRLTVL.

CDR3 sequence: CAGTGQANYGYTF. CDR3 DNA: TGTGCCGGGACAGGACAGGCCAACTATGGCTACACCTTC. The V call is TRBV6-5, the J call TRBJ1-2; 8 bases align to TRBD1. The CDR3 covers 13 residues. Germline V lookup: CDR1 MNHEY, CDR2 SVGAGI. V gave up 11 bases and J gave up 2 bases; unmatched junction bases: 7.

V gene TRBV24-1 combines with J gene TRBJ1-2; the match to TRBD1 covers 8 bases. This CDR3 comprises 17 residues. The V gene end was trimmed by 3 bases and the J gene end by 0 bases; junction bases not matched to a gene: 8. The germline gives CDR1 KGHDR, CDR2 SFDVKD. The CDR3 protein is CATSDAPGTGTNYGYTF. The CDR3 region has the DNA TGTGCCACCAGTGATGCCCCGGGGACAGGTACTAACTATGGCTACACCTTC.

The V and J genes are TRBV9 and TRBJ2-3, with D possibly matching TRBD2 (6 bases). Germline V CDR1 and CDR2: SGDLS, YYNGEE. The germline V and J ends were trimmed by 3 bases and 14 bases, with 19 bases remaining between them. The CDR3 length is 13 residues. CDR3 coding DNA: TGTGCCAGCAGCGGGCTCGGGGGTTTTGAGCTGTATTTT. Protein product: CASSGLGGFELYF.

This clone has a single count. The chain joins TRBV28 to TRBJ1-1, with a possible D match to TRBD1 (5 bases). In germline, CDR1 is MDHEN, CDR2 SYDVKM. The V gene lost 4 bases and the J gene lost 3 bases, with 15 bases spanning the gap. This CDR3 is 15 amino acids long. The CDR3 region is CASSSPRGGYTEAFF. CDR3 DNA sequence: TGTGCCAGCAGTTCCCCCCGCGGGGGATACACTGAAGCTTTCTTT.

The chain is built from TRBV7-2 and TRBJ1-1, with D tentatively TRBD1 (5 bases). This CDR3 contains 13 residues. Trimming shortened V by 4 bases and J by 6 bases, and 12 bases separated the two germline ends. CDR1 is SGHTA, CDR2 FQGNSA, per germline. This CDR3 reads CASSYLGASEAFF. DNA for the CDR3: TGTGCCAGCAGCTACCTTGGGGCCTCTGAAGCTTTCTTT.

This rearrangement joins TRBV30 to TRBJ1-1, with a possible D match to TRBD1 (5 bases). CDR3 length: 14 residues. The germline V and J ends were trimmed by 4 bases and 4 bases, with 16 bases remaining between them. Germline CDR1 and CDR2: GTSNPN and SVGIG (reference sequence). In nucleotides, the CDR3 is TGTGCCTGGAACCCAAAGGGGTCCTCCACTGAAGCTTTCTTT. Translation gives CAWNPKGSSTEAFF.

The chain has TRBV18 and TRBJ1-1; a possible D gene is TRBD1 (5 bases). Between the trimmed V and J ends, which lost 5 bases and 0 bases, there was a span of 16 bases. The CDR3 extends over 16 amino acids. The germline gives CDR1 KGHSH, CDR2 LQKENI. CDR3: CASSSISTVMNTEAFF. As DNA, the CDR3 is TGTGCCAGCTCATCAATTTCGACAGTTATGAACACTGAAGCTTTCTTT.

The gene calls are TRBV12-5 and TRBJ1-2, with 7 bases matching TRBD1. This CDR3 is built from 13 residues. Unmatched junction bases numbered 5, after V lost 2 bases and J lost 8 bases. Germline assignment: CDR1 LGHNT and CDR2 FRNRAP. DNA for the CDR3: TGTGCTAGTGGTTTGCCCGACAGGGACGGCTACACCTTC. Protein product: CASGLPDRDGYTF.

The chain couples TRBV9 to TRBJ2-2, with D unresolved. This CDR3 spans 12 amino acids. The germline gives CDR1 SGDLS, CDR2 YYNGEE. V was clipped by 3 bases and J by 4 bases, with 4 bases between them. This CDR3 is CASSASTGELFF. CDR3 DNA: TGTGCCAGCAGCGCTAGCACCGGGGAGCTGTTTTTT.

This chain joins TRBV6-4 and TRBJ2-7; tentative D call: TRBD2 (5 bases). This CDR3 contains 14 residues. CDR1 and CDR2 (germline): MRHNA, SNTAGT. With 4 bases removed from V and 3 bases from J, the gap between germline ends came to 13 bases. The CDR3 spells CASSVPRGFYEQYF. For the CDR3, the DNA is TGTGCCAGCAGTGTCCCGAGAGGGTTCTACGAGCAGTACTTC.

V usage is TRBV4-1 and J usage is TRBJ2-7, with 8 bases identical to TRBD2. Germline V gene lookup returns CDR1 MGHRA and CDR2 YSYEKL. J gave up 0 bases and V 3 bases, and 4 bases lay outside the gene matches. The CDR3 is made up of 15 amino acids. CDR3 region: CASSHTSGSSYEQYF. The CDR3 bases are TGCGCCAGCAGCCACACTAGCGGAAGCTCCTACGAGCAGTACTTC.

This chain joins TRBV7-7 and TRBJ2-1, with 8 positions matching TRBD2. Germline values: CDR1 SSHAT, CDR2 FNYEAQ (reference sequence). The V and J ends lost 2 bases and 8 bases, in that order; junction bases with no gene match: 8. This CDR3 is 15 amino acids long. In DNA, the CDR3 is TGTGCCAGCAGCTTAAGGCCTAGCGGGTTTGATGAGCAGTTCTTC. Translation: CASSLRPSGFDEQFF.

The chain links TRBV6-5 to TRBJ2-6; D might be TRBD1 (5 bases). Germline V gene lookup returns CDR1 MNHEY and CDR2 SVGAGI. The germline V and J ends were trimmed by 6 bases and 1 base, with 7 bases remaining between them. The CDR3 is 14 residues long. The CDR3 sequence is CASSQGSGANVLTF. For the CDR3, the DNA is TGTGCCAGCAGCCAGGGTTCTGGGGCCAACGTCCTGACTTTC.

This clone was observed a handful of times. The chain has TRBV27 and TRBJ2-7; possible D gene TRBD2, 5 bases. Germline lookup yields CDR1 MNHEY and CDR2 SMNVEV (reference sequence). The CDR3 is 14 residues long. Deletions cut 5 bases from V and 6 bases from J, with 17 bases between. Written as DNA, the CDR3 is TGTGCCAGCAGTATGAGGACCCGAGGGCTCGAGCAGTACTTC. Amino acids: CASSMRTRGLEQYF.